These T cell receptor beta chains were read from a single sample in a study of blood T cells in healthy people across ages. One entry per CDR3 protein results from TCRdb running MiXCR on the 5' RACE reads. The profile covers around 800,000 distinct CDR3 sequences, with around two fifths appearing a single time and approximately 19% taken by the ten largest. The sequenced material came from blood. These receptors were taken from a man aged 55 to 69 in good health. CDR3s include the opening cysteine and the closing phenylalanine or tryptophan. A D gene is named only where the DNA matches it firmly. Not every row has a clone size; where given, it reads once, few, many or a size class.

d_call: -; clone_size: few; v_call: TRBV5-8; j_call: TRBJ2-3; cdr3_aa: CASSLVFSDTDTQYF; cdr3_nt: TGTGCCAGCAGCTTGGTATTCAGCGACACAGATACGCAGTATTTT
d_call: -; clone_size: -; v_call: TRBV12-3/TRBV12-4; j_call: TRBJ2-1; cdr3_aa: CASSFSHLNEQFF; cdr3_nt: TGTGCCAGCAGTTTCTCGCATCTTAATGAGCAGTTCTTC
d_call: TRBD1; clone_size: -; v_call: TRBV6-6; j_call: TRBJ2-3; cdr3_aa: CASSHEGTGVDTQYF; cdr3_nt: TGTGCCAGCAGCCATGAGGGGACAGGGGTGGATACGCAGTATTTT
d_call: TRBD2; clone_size: once; v_call: TRBV20-1; j_call: TRBJ2-2; cdr3_aa: CSARDPTTSGGTTGELFF; cdr3_nt: TGCAGTGCTAGAGATCCAACTACTAGCGGGGGGACCACCGGGGAGCTGTTTTTT
d_call: TRBD2; clone_size: -; v_call: TRBV15; j_call: TRBJ2-5; cdr3_aa: CATSRDRTSGGKTQYF; cdr3_nt: TGTGCCACCAGCAGAGATCGGACTAGCGGGGGAAAGACCCAGTACTTC
d_call: TRBD1; clone_size: few; v_call: TRBV6-2/TRBV6-3; j_call: TRBJ2-7; cdr3_aa: CASSDQGVHEQYF; cdr3_nt: TGTGCCAGCAGTGACCAGGGGGTTCACGAGCAGTACTTC
d_call: -; clone_size: many; v_call: TRBV4-3; j_call: TRBJ2-5; cdr3_aa: CASSQATVWETQYF; cdr3_nt: TGCGCCAGCAGCCAAGCCACGGTTTGGGAGACCCAGTACTTC
d_call: -; clone_size: -; v_call: TRBV20-1; j_call: TRBJ2-3; cdr3_aa: CSAPRRGGSTDTQYF; cdr3_nt: TGCAGTGCTCCCCGAAGGGGGGGCAGCACAGATACGCAGTATTTT
d_call: -; clone_size: -; v_call: TRBV12-3/TRBV12-4; j_call: TRBJ2-1; cdr3_aa: CASSLWGRKQDPEQFF; cdr3_nt: TGTGCCAGCAGTTTATGGGGCCGAAAACAGGACCCGGAGCAGTTCTTC
d_call: -; clone_size: -; v_call: TRBV7-2; j_call: TRBJ2-3; cdr3_aa: CASSSPDRRGTTDTQYF; cdr3_nt: TGTGCCAGCAGCTCCCCGGACCGTCGGGGGACCACAGATACGCAGTATTTT
d_call: -; clone_size: few; v_call: TRBV10-3; j_call: TRBJ2-5; cdr3_aa: CAISVGGPQETQYF; cdr3_nt: TGTGCCATCAGTGTGGGCGGGCCCCAAGAGACCCAGTACTTC
d_call: -; clone_size: -; v_call: TRBV2; j_call: TRBJ2-3; cdr3_aa: CASRGQDTQYF; cdr3_nt: TGTGCCAGCAGGGGACAAGATACGCAGTATTTT
d_call: -; clone_size: -; v_call: TRBV6-5; j_call: TRBJ2-4; cdr3_aa: CASSYSPRQGKGEQYF; cdr3_nt: TGTGCCAGCAGTTACTCCCCTCGGCAGGGGAAGGGGGAGCAGTACTTC
d_call: -; clone_size: -; v_call: TRBV20-1; j_call: TRBJ2-3; cdr3_aa: CSARVPGRADTQYF; cdr3_nt: TGCAGTGCTAGAGTGCCAGGCCGTGCAGATACGCAGTATTTT
d_call: -; clone_size: few; v_call: TRBV15; j_call: TRBJ1-1; cdr3_aa: CATSKEPGPVAFF; cdr3_nt: TGTGCCACCAGCAAAGAGCCAGGGCCGGTGGCTTTCTTT
d_call: -; clone_size: -; v_call: TRBV20-1; j_call: TRBJ2-1; cdr3_aa: CSARDFGSGRFHEQFF; cdr3_nt: TGCAGTGCTAGAGATTTTGGTAGCGGTCGGTTCCATGAGCAGTTCTTC
d_call: TRBD1; clone_size: -; v_call: TRBV12-3/TRBV12-4; j_call: TRBJ2-2; cdr3_aa: CASSPRQGARTGELFF; cdr3_nt: TGTGCCAGCAGTCCCAGACAGGGGGCCCGAACCGGGGAGCTGTTTTTT
d_call: -; clone_size: -; v_call: TRBV12-3/TRBV12-4; j_call: TRBJ2-4; cdr3_aa: CASSTVKNIQYF; cdr3_nt: TGTGCCAGCTCGACAGTGAAAAACATTCAGTACTTC
d_call: -; clone_size: few; v_call: TRBV7-2; j_call: TRBJ1-4; cdr3_aa: CASSLGRGEKLFF; cdr3_nt: TGTGCCAGCAGCTTGGGGCGGGGTGAAAAACTGTTTTTT
d_call: -; clone_size: -; v_call: TRBV5-1; j_call: TRBJ2-6; cdr3_aa: CASSPVPGRGSGANVLTF; cdr3_nt: TGCGCCAGCAGCCCAGTCCCGGGACGGGGATCCGGGGCCAACGTCCTGACTTTC
d_call: -; clone_size: -; v_call: TRBV13; j_call: TRBJ2-7; cdr3_aa: CASSLTRERREQYF; cdr3_nt: TGTGCCAGCAGCTTAACCCGGGAGCGACGCGAGCAGTACTTC
d_call: -; clone_size: -; v_call: TRBV12-3/TRBV12-4; j_call: TRBJ1-6; cdr3_aa: CASSLMGLTEPNSPLHF; cdr3_nt: TGTGCCAGCAGTTTGATGGGGCTAACCGAACCTAATTCACCCCTCCACTTT
d_call: TRBD2; clone_size: few; v_call: TRBV6-2/TRBV6-3; j_call: TRBJ2-1; cdr3_aa: CASSYPRGGRDEQFF; cdr3_nt: TGTGCCAGCAGTTACCCCCGGGGGGGTAGGGATGAGCAGTTCTTC
d_call: TRBD1; clone_size: -; v_call: TRBV20-1; j_call: TRBJ1-6; cdr3_aa: CSARVGTVNSPLHF; cdr3_nt: TGCAGTGCTAGAGTCGGGACAGTGAATTCACCCCTCCACTTT
d_call: -; clone_size: -; v_call: TRBV7-9; j_call: TRBJ1-2; cdr3_aa: CASSLARNPNYGYTF; cdr3_nt: TGTGCCAGCAGCTTAGCCCGCAATCCCAACTATGGCTACACCTTC
d_call: TRBD2; clone_size: many; v_call: TRBV7-3; j_call: TRBJ2-3; cdr3_aa: CASSPSGGSTDTQYF; cdr3_nt: TGCGCCAGCAGCCCCAGCGGGGGGAGCACAGATACGCAGTATTTT
d_call: -; clone_size: many; v_call: TRBV6-2/TRBV6-3; j_call: TRBJ2-7; cdr3_aa: CASSFRRQRPADEQYF; cdr3_nt: TGTGCCAGCAGTTTCCGCCGACAACGCCCAGCGGACGAGCAGTACTTC
d_call: -; clone_size: -; v_call: TRBV6-1; j_call: TRBJ1-4; cdr3_aa: CASSSRRGEGTNEKLFF; cdr3_nt: TGTGCCAGCAGCTCCCGACGGGGGGAGGGAACTAATGAAAAACTGTTTTTT
d_call: TRBD2; clone_size: -; v_call: TRBV5-5; j_call: TRBJ2-1; cdr3_aa: CASSPGRGVYNEQFF; cdr3_nt: TGTGCCAGCAGCCCCGGGCGGGGGGTATACAATGAGCAGTTCTTC
d_call: -; clone_size: few; v_call: TRBV6-1; j_call: TRBJ2-5; cdr3_aa: CASSLSGTPGRGESQYF; cdr3_nt: TGTGCCAGCAGCCTTTCGGGGACCCCGGGGCGGGGAGAGAGCCAGTACTTC
d_call: -; clone_size: few; v_call: TRBV18; j_call: TRBJ2-1; cdr3_aa: CASSPEDSYSYNEQFF; cdr3_nt: TGTGCCAGCTCACCGGAGGACAGCTACTCCTACAATGAGCAGTTCTTC
d_call: TRBD2; clone_size: -; v_call: TRBV12-5; j_call: TRBJ2-1; cdr3_aa: CASGFGTSGRLEQFF; cdr3_nt: TGTGCTAGTGGTTTCGGGACTAGCGGGAGATTAGAGCAGTTCTTC
d_call: TRBD1; clone_size: -; v_call: TRBV12-3/TRBV12-4; j_call: TRBJ1-6; cdr3_aa: CASLGQTNSPLHF; cdr3_nt: TGTGCCAGCCTGGGACAGACTAATTCACCCCTCCACTTT
d_call: -; clone_size: -; v_call: TRBV6-5; j_call: TRBJ2-4; cdr3_aa: CASSRDPGLGNIQYF; cdr3_nt: TGTGCCAGCAGCCGTGACCCGGGACTCGGAAACATTCAGTACTTC
d_call: -; clone_size: -; v_call: TRBV18; j_call: TRBJ2-5; cdr3_aa: CASSPPRPAETQYF; cdr3_nt: TGTGCCAGCTCACCACCGCGGCCAGCGGAGACCCAGTACTTC
d_call: -; clone_size: once; v_call: TRBV18; j_call: TRBJ2-7; cdr3_aa: CASSPTRGPSYEQYF; cdr3_nt: TGTGCCAGCTCCCCCACACGGGGGCCCTCATACGAGCAGTACTTC
d_call: TRBD1; clone_size: -; v_call: TRBV12-3/TRBV12-4; j_call: TRBJ2-4; cdr3_aa: CASSRTGIIAKNIQYF; cdr3_nt: TGTGCCAGCAGCAGGACAGGGATAATAGCCAAAAACATTCAGTACTTC
d_call: -; clone_size: -; v_call: TRBV7-9; j_call: TRBJ2-1; cdr3_aa: CASSQTGLGYGEQFF; cdr3_nt: TGTGCCAGCAGCCAAACAGGGTTGGGTTACGGTGAGCAGTTCTTC
d_call: TRBD2; clone_size: -; v_call: TRBV7-2; j_call: TRBJ2-3; cdr3_aa: CASSLWGGGLDTQYF; cdr3_nt: TGTGCCAGCAGCTTATGGGGCGGGGGGTTAGATACGCAGTATTTT
d_call: -; clone_size: -; v_call: TRBV7-2; j_call: TRBJ2-7; cdr3_aa: CASSLGDKQYF; cdr3_nt: TGTGCCAGCAGCTTGGGGGACAAGCAGTACTTC
d_call: TRBD2; clone_size: few; v_call: TRBV4-3; j_call: TRBJ2-3; cdr3_aa: CASSQDGGATDTQYF; cdr3_nt: TGCGCCAGCAGCCAGGACGGGGGGGCAACAGATACGCAGTATTTT
d_call: -; clone_size: -; v_call: TRBV6-2/TRBV6-3; j_call: TRBJ2-1; cdr3_aa: CASRGSARSSYNEQFF; cdr3_nt: TGTGCCAGCAGGGGCTCGGCTCGGAGCTCCTACAATGAGCAGTTCTTC
d_call: -; clone_size: -; v_call: TRBV6-5; j_call: TRBJ2-3; cdr3_aa: CASSYSIGNRDPTDTQYF; cdr3_nt: TGTGCCAGCAGTTACTCGATCGGGAACAGGGACCCCACAGATACGCAGTATTTT
d_call: -; clone_size: -; v_call: TRBV6-6; j_call: TRBJ2-5; cdr3_aa: CASSYVEYETQYF; cdr3_nt: TGTGCCAGCAGTTACGTGGAGTACGAGACCCAGTACTTC
d_call: TRBD1; clone_size: -; v_call: TRBV4-3; j_call: TRBJ2-7; cdr3_aa: CASSQAHRGSYEQYF; cdr3_nt: TGCGCCAGCAGCCAGGCCCACAGGGGCTCCTACGAGCAGTACTTC
d_call: -; clone_size: -; v_call: TRBV12-3/TRBV12-4; j_call: TRBJ2-5; cdr3_aa: CASSLGGVGGAETQYF; cdr3_nt: TGTGCCAGCAGTTTAGGTGGGGTAGGAGGAGCAGAGACCCAGTACTTC
d_call: -; clone_size: -; v_call: TRBV20-1; j_call: TRBJ2-3; cdr3_aa: CSAHLQTGYGGQYF; cdr3_nt: TGCAGTGCTCACCTACAAACGGGGTATGGAGGGCAGTATTTT
d_call: TRBD1; clone_size: few; v_call: TRBV7-9; j_call: TRBJ1-6; cdr3_aa: CASSLADRQGNSPLHF; cdr3_nt: TGTGCCAGCAGCTTAGCGGACAGACAGGGAAACTCACCCCTCCACTTT
d_call: -; clone_size: few; v_call: TRBV12-3/TRBV12-4; j_call: TRBJ2-1; cdr3_aa: CASSPPPTFNEQFF; cdr3_nt: TGTGCCAGCAGTCCCCCCCCTACATTCAATGAGCAGTTCTTC
d_call: TRBD2; clone_size: -; v_call: TRBV20-1; j_call: TRBJ2-3; cdr3_aa: CSARDIGSGGKSDTQYF; cdr3_nt: TGCAGTGCTAGAGATATCGGTAGCGGGGGGAAGTCAGATACGCAGTATTTT
d_call: -; clone_size: few; v_call: TRBV7-2; j_call: TRBJ2-1; cdr3_aa: CASSLVAIYNEQFF; cdr3_nt: TGTGCCAGCAGCTTAGTAGCAATTTACAATGAGCAGTTCTTC
d_call: -; clone_size: -; v_call: TRBV3-1; j_call: TRBJ2-1; cdr3_aa: CASSQDVASGASYNEQFF; cdr3_nt: TGTGCCAGCAGCCAAGACGTGGCCTCTGGCGCCTCCTACAATGAGCAGTTCTTC
d_call: TRBD1; clone_size: -; v_call: TRBV18; j_call: TRBJ2-1; cdr3_aa: CASSRIGRDSEQFF; cdr3_nt: TGTGCCAGCTCAAGAATCGGCAGGGACAGTGAGCAGTTCTTC